Each of the 25 T cell receptor beta chains below was sequenced from the same sample in a study of cytomegalovirus exposure and HLA in healthy donors. Amplification used 60 Vbeta primers and 13 Jbeta primers. The data were produced by immunoSEQ multiplex PCR, yet TCRdb's version contains in-frame clones alone and is incomplete. In the table there are some 130,000 clones, 65% to 85% of which are singletons. The sample consisted of PBMCs. All receptors come from a woman aged 18-35 years in good health and CMV-seronegative.

V usage is TRBV5-6 and J usage is TRBJ1-6; the D is unclear. Trimming cost V 2 bases and J 0 bases, with 9 bases left between them. Germline lookup yields CDR1 SGHDT and CDR2 YYEEEE. The CDR3 extends over 16 amino acids. Here the CDR3 reads CASSLARSSYNSPLHF. The CDR3, as DNA: TGTGCCAGCAGCTTAGCCCGGAGCTCCTATAATTCACCCCTCCACTTT.

The chain couples TRBV19 to TRBJ1-2, with TRBD1 matching 7 bases. CDR1 LNHDA and CDR2 SQIVND come from the germline V gene (reference sequence). Trimming cost V 10 bases and J 1 base; bases outside gene matches: 9. This CDR3 contains 14 residues. For the CDR3, the DNA is TGTGCCACCGTCAACAGGGGCGATAACTATGGCTACACCTTC. Translation gives CATVNRGDNYGYTF. The entire variable domain, with the rest obtained from reference TRBV19 and TRBJ1-2, is as follows: DGGITQSPKYLFRKEGQNVTLSCEQNLNHDAMYWYRQDPGQGLRLIYYSQIVNDFQKGDIAEGYSVSREKKESFPLTVTSAQKNPTAFYLCATVNRGDNYGYTFGSGTRLTVV.

The genes are TRBV5-1 and TRBJ2-7; TRBD2 matches at 8 bases. CDR1 is SGHRS and CDR2 is YFSETQ in the germline V gene. The CDR3 loop spans 16 amino acids. Trimming took 1 base from V and 2 from J; bases not matched to a gene: 8. CDR3 nucleotides: TGCGCCAGCAGCTTGATCGGGGGGGCCGGTACCTACGAGCAGTACTTC. It specifies CASSLIGGAGTYEQYF.

This rearrangement joins TRBV21-1 to TRBJ1-1; TRBD1, as called in the table, went unchecked against the DNA. TRBV21-1 is reported as a pseudogene. This CDR3 is built from 13 residues. CDR3 DNA sequence: TGTGCCAGCAGCAAAGGGGCCCCCAGTGAAGCTTTCTTT. Amino acids: CASSKGAPSEAFF.

The chain joins TRBV27 to TRBJ1-5; perhaps TRBD1 as D (5 bases). The CDR3 has 13 residues. Germline CDR1 reads MNHEY; CDR2 reads SMNVEV (reference sequence). Trimming removed 5 bases at V and 4 bases at J, with 9 bases between. CDR3 in amino acids: CASSARENQPQHF. The CDR3 DNA sequence: TGTGCCAGCAGTGCCAGGGAAAATCAGCCCCAGCATTTT.

CDR3 protein: CASSYTYEQYF. The CDR3 DNA sequence: TGTGCCAGCAGTTACACCTACGAGCAGTACTTC. V and J are TRBV2 and TRBJ2-7; D unclear. V shed 5 bases and J shed 2 bases, with 4 bases lying between them. This CDR3 is built from 11 residues. Germline values: CDR1 SNHLY, CDR2 FYNNEI. The variable domain in full, completed from reference TRBV2 and TRBJ2-7, reads EPEVTQTPSHQVTQMGQEVILRCVPISNHLYFYWYRQILGQKVEFLVSFYNNEISEKSEIFDDQFSVERPDGSNFTLKIRSTKLEDSAMYFCASSYTYEQYFGPGTRLTVT.

V usage is TRBV6-5 and J usage is TRBJ2-3, with D perhaps matching TRBD2 (5 bases). V lost 2 bases and J lost 3, with 12 bases in between. Germline values: CDR1 MNHEY, CDR2 SVGAGI. The CDR3 is 15 residues long. In DNA form, the CDR3 reads TGTGCCAGCAGTTACACCCCACTAGGTACAGATACGCAGTATTTT. This sequence encodes CASSYTPLGTDTQYF.

V is TRBV5-1 and J is TRBJ1-1; D unclear. Germline values: CDR1 SGHRS, CDR2 YFSETQ. V was clipped by 7 bases and J by 6 bases, with 16 bases between them. There are 13 residues in the CDR3. The DNA of the CDR3 is TGCGCCAGCCGGCGGGGTGAAGTGGCTGAAGCTTTCTTT. It is translated as CASRRGEVAEAFF.

This chain connects TRBV7-9 to TRBJ2-1, with TRBD1 matching 9 bases. Germline CDR1 SEHNR, CDR2 FQNEAQ (reference sequence). This CDR3 spans 17 amino acids. V gave up 3 bases and J gave up 3 bases; unmatched junction bases: 9. CDR3 DNA sequence: TGTGCCAGCAGCTTTTGGGTCCGGGACAGGGACTACAATGAGCAGTTCTTC. It is translated as CASSFWVRDRDYNEQFF.

V is TRBV15 and J is TRBJ1-2; D possibly corresponds to TRBD1 (5 bases). V lost 2 bases and J lost 0, with 7 bases in between. The V gene's germline CDR1 is LNHNV and CDR2 YYDKDF (reference sequence). The length of the CDR3 is 14 residues. The CDR3 DNA sequence: TGTGCCACCAGCAGACAGACAGCTAACTATGGCTACACCTTC. This sequence encodes CATSRQTANYGYTF.

In nucleotides, the CDR3 is TGTGCCAGCAGCATAAACGGCCGGGCCGGGGAGCTGTTTTTT. It codes for CASSINGRAGELFF. J is TRBJ2-2 and V is TRBV2; D is undetermined. Germline-derived CDR1 and CDR2 are SNHLY and FYNNEI. V was cut by 6 bases and J by 6 bases, with 14 bases left in between. CDR3 length equals 14 residues.

The chain joins TRBV5-1 to TRBJ2-1; 10 bases align to TRBD2. Losses at the gene ends were 6 bases for V and 5 bases for J; bases not matched to a gene: 8. CDR3 length equals 15 residues. Germline-derived CDR1 and CDR2 are SGHRS and YFSETQ. For the CDR3, the DNA is TGCGCCAGCACCGCAACTAGCGGGAAAAACAATGAGCAGTTCTTC. Translated: CASTATSGKNNEQFF.

This chain connects TRBV6-5 to TRBJ2-7; TRBD1 matches at 11 bases. Germline CDR1 is MNHEY and CDR2 is SVGAGI. V lost 6 bases to trimming and J lost 12 bases; unmatched junction nucleotides: 10. The CDR3 contains 13 residues. The CDR3 region has the DNA TGTGCCAGCAGCCACCCCGGGACAGGGGGTCTGTACTTC. It specifies CASSHPGTGGLYF.

The chain couples TRBV30 to TRBJ2-1; D may be TRBD2 (5 bases). The germline gives CDR1 GTSNPN, CDR2 SVGIG (reference sequence). The CDR3 has 15 residues. V dropped 8 bases and J dropped 6 bases, with 23 bases sitting between them. CDR3 in amino acids: CAAWVHSTEANEQFF. CDR3 bases: TGTGCCGCGTGGGTACACTCGACGGAGGCCAATGAGCAGTTCTTC.

V usage is TRBV7-2 and J usage is TRBJ2-3, with 11 positions matching TRBD2. V shed 5 bases and J 2 bases; nucleotides not matched to a gene: 6. Germline values: CDR1 SGHTA, CDR2 FQGNSA. This CDR3 contains 16 residues. CDR3 nucleotides: TGTGCCAGCAGCCCCAGACTAGCGGGGACCACAGATACGCAGTATTTT. Amino acid sequence: CASSPRLAGTTDTQYF.

The chain has TRBV10-3 and TRBJ2-2; D unclear. Trimming removed 11 bases at V and 3 bases at J, with 10 bases between. This CDR3 spans 12 amino acids. Germline loops: CDR1 ENHRY, CDR2 SYGVKD. The CDR3 nucleotides read TGTGCCCTCCGGGTCGACACCGGGGAGCTGTTTTTT. Amino acid sequence: CALRVDTGELFF.

This sequence joins TRBV12-5 and TRBJ1-5, with 7 positions matching TRBD1. CDR3 length equals 17 residues. In germline, CDR1 is LGHNT, CDR2 FRNRAP. After removal of 5 bases from V and 2 bases from J, the junction contained 12 bases not matched to a gene. The chain's CDR3 is CASGKIPGTDGNQPQHF. CDR3 nucleotide sequence: TGTGCTAGTGGTAAAATCCCCGGGACAGATGGCAATCAGCCCCAGCATTTT.

The rearrangement links TRBV30 to TRBJ1-4, with D perhaps TRBD1 (5 bases). V gave up 2 bases and J gave up 4 bases, with 17 bases separating them. The CDR3 runs 16 residues. Germline CDR1 is GTSNPN and CDR2 is SVGIG (reference sequence). CDR3 coding DNA: TGTGCCTGGAGTCCCTATGTCCGGGGGATTAATGAAAAACTGTTTTTT. It codes for CAWSPYVRGINEKLFF. Full variable domain (missing parts from reference TRBV30 and TRBJ1-4): SQTIHQWPATLVQPVGSPLSLECTVEGTSNPNLYWYRQAAGRGLQLLFYSVGIGQISSEVPQNLSASRPQDRQFILSSKKLLLSDSGFYLCAWSPYVRGINEKLFFGSGTQLSVL.

This clone was seen more than once but under ten times. This chain uses TRBV6-1 with TRBJ1-1; D is uncertain. V gave up 0 bases and J gave up 0 bases, with 8 bases separating them. The CDR3 has 15 amino acids. Germline assignment: CDR1 MNHNS and CDR2 SASEGT. DNA for the CDR3: TGTGCCAGCAGTGAAGCGCCGGGAATGAACACTGAAGCTTTCTTT. Translation gives CASSEAPGMNTEAFF.

The V gene is TRBV6-5, the J gene TRBJ1-1, with TRBD1 matching 9 bases. Germline CDR1 reads MNHEY; CDR2 reads SVGAGI. V lost 5 bases to trimming and J lost 11 bases; unmatched junction nucleotides: 15. The length of the CDR3 is 15 residues. CDR3 in DNA: TGTGCCAGCAGTATCGGACAGGGGTACCGTGCGGGCGCTTTCTTT. Its protein product is CASSIGQGYRAGAFF.

This rearrangement joins TRBV27 to TRBJ2-5; D possibly corresponds to TRBD2 (6 bases). CDR1 and CDR2 from the germline V gene are MNHEY and SMNVEV (reference sequence). Trimming pared 4 bases from V and 2 bases from J, leaving 17 bases between. The CDR3 extends over 16 amino acids. CDR3 DNA: TGTGCCAGCAGTTCCCGGATAGCGGAAATACAAGAGACCCAGTACTTC. This gives the protein CASSSRIAEIQETQYF.

This rearrangement joins TRBV20-1 to TRBJ2-5; no definite D call. The CDR3 is made up of 11 amino acids. V lost 3 bases to trimming and J lost 3 bases, with 5 bases between them. Germline-derived CDR1 and CDR2 are DFQATT and SNEGSKA (reference sequence). As DNA, the CDR3 is TGCAGTGCTAGTCCCGAAGAGACCCAGTACTTC. Its protein is CSASPEETQYF.

V gene TRBV5-1 combines with J gene TRBJ2-7, with D perhaps matching TRBD1 (6 bases). The germline V gene has CDR1 SGHRS and CDR2 YFSETQ. V lost 1 base to trimming and J lost 4 bases, with 12 bases between them. This CDR3 has 14 amino acids. The CDR3 region has the DNA TGCGCCAGCAGCTTGTCAGTGGACAGTTACGAGCAGTACTTC. This sequence encodes CASSLSVDSYEQYF.

This rearrangement joins TRBV4-1 to TRBJ1-1, with a possible D match to TRBD1 (6 bases). The V and J ends lost 0 bases and 5 bases respectively, with 16 bases between them. Looked up from germline, CDR1 is MGHRA and CDR2 is YSYEKL. The CDR3 loop spans 16 amino acids. CDR3 residues: CASSQELRRGGTEAFF. The CDR3 DNA follows: TGCGCCAGCAGCCAAGAATTGAGGAGGGGGGGAACTGAAGCTTTCTTT.

This clone was observed many times. This sample also contains other DNA sequences that code for the same CDR3. The V gene is TRBV30, the J gene TRBJ1-1; D perhaps matches TRBD1 (5 bases). CDR1 is GTSNPN and CDR2 is SVGIG in the germline V gene (reference sequence). The CDR3 totals 11 residues. V was clipped by 5 bases and J by 8 bases, with 12 bases between them. CDR3 sequence: CAWRREAEAFF. CDR3 sequence (DNA): TGTGCCTGGCGCAGGGAAGCCGAAGCTTTCTTT.